Following are 26 T cell receptor beta chains from one sample sequenced in a study of beta chain features in type 1 diabetes (dated by TCRdb to the late 2010s). The library was obtained by the immunoSEQ multiplex PCR assay. The entire amount of isolated RNA was reverse transcribed using the High Capacity cDNA Reverse Transcription Kit, so the sequenced TCRB transcripts were expressed ones. TCRdb mirrors the immuneACCESS table, restricted to in-frame sequences. Some clones are absent from its copies; in checked studies, under half trace to an unresolved V gene, and the reason for the others is unknown. Within this sample are 120,000 or so clones, with roughly 17% of them counted one time only. 2% to 3% of the sample is in the top ten clones. These receptors have no known antigen. The paper as a whole reports these results and caveats: In all four CD4+ subsets, TCRB CDR3 length was moderately but significantly shorter in type 1 diabetes patients.

Sequences were obtained from central memory CD4+ T cells from blood. Every receptor here comes from a man between 18 and 35 years old with type 1 diabetes.

This clone came up many times. V and J are TRBV4-3 and TRBJ1-4, with D unresolved. CDR1 is LGHNA, CDR2 YSLEER, per germline. Trimming left V 0 bases short and J 8 bases short, with 10 bases between. The CDR3 spans 14 residues. This CDR3 is CASSQERHYEKLFF. CDR3 DNA sequence: TGCGCCAGCAGCCAAGAGCGACACTACGAAAAACTGTTTTTT.

The rearrangement joins TRBV29-1 to TRBJ1-1, with TRBD1 as a possible D gene (6 bases). The CDR3 contains 13 residues. Germline-derived CDR1 and CDR2 are SQVTM and ANQGSEA. With 1 base removed from V and 11 bases from J, the gap between germline ends came to 17 bases. CDR3: CSVEATGKWVAFF. CDR3 DNA sequence: TGCAGCGTTGAAGCGACAGGAAAATGGGTGGCTTTCTTT.

This clone was seen only a few times. The chain couples TRBV5-6 to TRBJ2-7; 9 bases align to TRBD1. After removal of 5 bases from V and 5 bases from J, the junction contained 11 bases not matched to a gene. The CDR3 covers 15 residues. Looked up from germline, CDR1 is SGHDT and CDR2 is YYEEEE. The CDR3 DNA sequence: TGTGCCAGCAGGATCTCCGGGACAGGGATCCACGAGCAGTACTTC. Its translation: CASRISGTGIHEQYF.

The rearrangement uses TRBV29-1 and TRBJ2-5; D is unclear. Deletions cut 2 bases from V and 5 bases from J, with 9 bases between. The CDR3 has 12 residues. Germline values: CDR1 SQVTM, CDR2 ANQGSEA. The CDR3 DNA sequence: TGCAGCGTTGAATATCTGGGGGAGACCCAGTACTTC. Translation: CSVEYLGETQYF. The variable domain in full, completed from reference TRBV29-1 and TRBJ2-5, reads SAVISQKPSRDICQRGTSLTIQCQVDSQVTMMFWYRQQPGQSLTLIATANQGSEATYESGFVIDKFPISRPNLTFSTLTVSNMSPEDSSIYLCSVEYLGETQYFGPGTRLLVL.

V and J are TRBV7-2 and TRBJ2-1; TRBD1 matches 9 bases. The CDR3 covers 16 residues. Germline V gene data show CDR1 as SGHTA and CDR2 as FQGNSA. J gave up 4 bases and V 5 bases, and 9 bases lay outside the gene matches. CDR3 bases: TGTGCCAGCAGCCCCACGGACAGGGGTTCTTACAATGAGCAGTTCTTC. This codes for CASSPTDRGSYNEQFF.

Many counts were recorded for this clone. This chain connects TRBV28 to TRBJ1-1; D unclear. The germline V gene encodes CDR1 MDHEN and CDR2 SYDVKM. The CDR3 spans 13 residues. V was shortened by 4 bases and J by 3 bases, with 9 bases between the two germline ends. The CDR3 DNA is TGTGCCAGCAGTTCGGGCGCGTACACTGAAGCTTTCTTT. Translating it yields CASSSGAYTEAFF.

The chain joins TRBV4-1 to TRBJ1-5, with D possibly matching TRBD1 (5 bases). Germline CDR1 and CDR2: MGHRA and YSYEKL. V gave up 2 bases and J gave up 0 bases, with 14 bases separating them. The CDR3 runs to 17 residues. CDR3 bases: TGCGCCAGCAGCCAAAGTTCCCAGGGAAATAGCAATCAGCCCCAGCATTTT. Protein: CASSQSSQGNSNQPQHF.

In its sample, this clone was seen a few times. At one of its ends the junction is not consistent with the germline gene, which may arise from a read error. This chain links TRBV5-6 with TRBJ2-1; TRBD1 matches 7 bases. CDR1 and CDR2 from the germline V gene are SGHDT and YYEEEE. There are 12 residues in the CDR3. The CDR3 loop is CASSSDRVGIIF. The CDR3 DNA sequence: TGTGCCAGCAGCAGCGACAGGGTGGGAATAATCTTC.

In this sample, this clone turned up many times. This chain uses TRBV4-3 with TRBJ2-4, with D perhaps TRBD2 (5 bases). The CDR3 loop spans 13 amino acids. Trimming took off 8 bases at V and 7 bases at J, with 15 bases between the two ends. Germline loops: CDR1 LGHNA, CDR2 YSLEER. CDR3: CASARDPGNIQYF. As DNA, the CDR3 is TGCGCCAGCGCCCGGGATCCTGGGAACATTCAGTACTTC.

The rearrangement uses TRBV6-5 and TRBJ2-1; D tentatively reads TRBD1 or TRBD2 (7 bases each). V lost 6 bases and J 6 bases, leaving 18 bases between the germline ends. The CDR3 totals 15 residues. Per germline, CDR1 MNHEY and CDR2 SVGAGI. The DNA for the CDR3 is TGTGCCAGCAGCGCGCCCGGCAGGGGGGGCAATGAGCAGTTCTTC. As protein: CASSAPGRGGNEQFF.

This clone was seen a handful of times. This chain uses TRBV2 with TRBJ2-7; no reliable D call. Germline V CDR1 and CDR2: SNHLY, FYNNEI. The CDR3 runs 12 residues. V was pared by 7 bases and J by 1 base, with 8 bases between. The CDR3 is CASKPESYEQYF. The CDR3 DNA reads TGTGCCAGCAAGCCGGAGTCCTACGAGCAGTACTTC.

This clone was found a few times. The chain joins TRBV7-9 to TRBJ1-4, with D tentatively TRBD1 (5 bases). CDR1 is SEHNR and CDR2 is FQNEAQ in the germline V gene (reference sequence). The V and J ends lost 1 base and 5 bases respectively, with 8 bases between them. The CDR3 is made up of 14 amino acids. The DNA for the CDR3 is TGTGCCAGCAGCTTAGGGGACGTGAATGAAAAACTGTTTTTT. This encodes CASSLGDVNEKLFF.

In this sample, this clone turned up a few times. This rearrangement joins TRBV29-1 to TRBJ2-2, with 8 bases that match TRBD1. The junction had 7 bases not matched to a gene; V was cut back by 5 bases and J by 5 bases. Looked up from germline, CDR1 is SQVTM and CDR2 is ANQGSEA. The CDR3 has 14 amino acids. The CDR3 nucleotides read TGCAGCGTTCGGCCCCAGGGGGCGACCGGGGAGCTGTTTTTT. Translated: CSVRPQGATGELFF.

This clone was counted only a few times. The V call is TRBV4-3, the J call TRBJ2-3; the D gene is possibly TRBD2 (6 bases). Trimming left V 4 bases short and J 3 bases short, with 11 bases between. The germline CDR1 and CDR2 sequences are LGHNA and YSLEER. This CDR3 has 14 amino acids. Here the CDR3 reads CASSLGGRTDTQYF. The CDR3 DNA reads TGCGCCAGCAGCCTTGGGGGGAGAACAGATACGCAGTATTTT.

The rearrangement uses TRBV18 and TRBJ1-1; 9 bases match TRBD1. The CDR3 has 15 amino acids. CDR1 is KGHSH and CDR2 is LQKENI in the germline V gene. Trimming at V came to 2 bases and at J to 0 bases, leaving 1 base not matched to a gene. CDR3 in DNA: TGTGCCAGCTCACCAGGGACAGGGATGAACACTGAAGCTTTCTTT. Its protein is CASSPGTGMNTEAFF.

The V and J genes are TRBV15 and TRBJ2-7; 7 bases are shared with TRBD1. The length of the CDR3 is 16 residues. The germline gives CDR1 LNHNV, CDR2 YYDKDF (reference sequence). The V and J ends lost 1 base and 1 base, in that order; junction bases with no gene match: 7. The CDR3 reads CATSRGNRRGSYEQYF. CDR3 nucleotide sequence: TGTGCCACCAGCAGAGGGAACCGCAGGGGGTCCTACGAGCAGTACTTC.

This clone was seen a few times. This chain connects TRBV6-5 to TRBJ2-1; D unresolved. Trimming pared 6 bases from V and 4 bases from J, leaving 13 bases between. The V gene's germline CDR1 is MNHEY and CDR2 SVGAGI. The CDR3 is 14 residues long. DNA for the CDR3: TGTGCCAGCAGCCTAGGATTTCTTTACAATGAGCAGTTCTTC. Its translation: CASSLGFLYNEQFF.

In this sample, this clone turned up many times. For the CDR3, the DNA is TGTGCCAGCAGCTTATCCGGGACTAGCGGCTCCCTCGAGCAGTACTTC. Translation: CASSLSGTSGSLEQYF. The chain has TRBV7-2 and TRBJ2-7, with 11 bases aligning to TRBD2. This CDR3 is built from 16 residues. V gave up 2 bases and J gave up 6 bases; unmatched junction bases: 9. Germline CDR1 is SGHTA and CDR2 is FQGNSA.

The table lists this clone with a few counts. This chain connects TRBV5-4 to TRBJ2-1; D gene ambiguous. V lost 0 bases and J lost 7, with 14 bases in between. The CDR3 loop spans 15 amino acids. CDR1 is SGHNT, CDR2 YYREEE, per germline (reference sequence). Here the CDR3 reads CASSLDRGRPNEQFF. The CDR3 region has the DNA TGTGCCAGCAGCTTGGACCGAGGCAGGCCTAATGAGCAGTTCTTC.

The genes are TRBV5-1 and TRBJ2-7; TRBD1 matches at 7 bases. Losses at the gene ends were 0 bases for V and 4 bases for J; bases not matched to a gene: 7. There are 15 residues in the CDR3. Germline loops: CDR1 SGHRS, CDR2 YFSETQ. The CDR3 DNA reads as TGCGCCAGCAGCTTGGCAGCAGGGGGTGGATACGAGCAGTACTTC. Translation: CASSLAAGGGYEQYF. Combining the CDR3 with reference TRBV5-1 and TRBJ2-7 gives the whole variable domain KAGVTQTPRYLIKTRGQQVTLSCSPISGHRSVSWYQQTPGQGLQFLFEYFSETQRNKGNFPGRFSGRQFSNSRSEMNVSTLELGDSALYLCASSLAAGGGYEQYFGPGTRLTVT.

This clone was seen only a few times. The rearrangement links TRBV30 to TRBJ2-1; no clear D. Germline CDR1 is GTSNPN and CDR2 is SVGIG (reference sequence). Trimming took 2 bases from V and 4 from J, leaving 12 bases between them. CDR3 length: 14 residues. DNA for the CDR3: TGTGCCTGGAGTAGTGAGTACCGGTACAATGAGCAGTTCTTC. Protein: CAWSSEYRYNEQFF.

The gene calls are TRBV7-9 and TRBJ1-1; no clear D gene. CDR1 SEHNR and CDR2 FQNEAQ come from the germline V gene (reference sequence). V was clipped by 3 bases and J by 1 base, with 15 bases between them. The length of the CDR3 is 16 residues. CDR3 in DNA: TGTGCCAGCAGCTTTTCCGAACGTGGGGAGAACACTGAAGCTTTCTTT. Translation gives CASSFSERGENTEAFF.

CDR3 bases: TGTGCCAGCAGCCCCTGGGGAGGGGGTCTGGGGACAGATACGCAGTATTTT. Translating gives CASSPWGGGLGTDTQYF. This rearrangement joins TRBV7-2 to TRBJ2-3; a possible D gene is TRBD2 (7 bases). Germline V gene data show CDR1 as SGHTA and CDR2 as FQGNSA. Between the trimmed V and J ends, which lost 5 bases and 3 bases, there was a span of 21 bases. The CDR3 is 17 amino acids.

The gene calls are TRBV11-3 and TRBJ2-2; D gene ambiguous. Trimming shortened V by 5 bases and J by 1 base, and 8 bases separated the two germline ends. In germline, CDR1 is SGHNT, CDR2 YENEEA. This CDR3 contains 14 residues. The CDR3 nucleotides are TGTGCCAGCAGCCCCCTCCAGAACACCGGGGAGCTGTTTTTT. It translates to CASSPLQNTGELFF.

The chain joins TRBV5-1 to TRBJ1-4; the match to TRBD1 covers 9 bases. The J segment lost 5 bases and the V segment lost 2 bases, leaving 1 base of the junction unmatched. This CDR3 contains 14 residues. CDR1 SGHRS and CDR2 YFSETQ come from the germline V gene. Here the CDR3 DNA reads TGCGCCAGCAGCTTAGGACAGGGGAATGAAAAACTGTTTTTT. Encoded protein: CASSLGQGNEKLFF.

This clone showed up just a few times. V and J are TRBV18 and TRBJ2-1, with D possibly being TRBD2 (5 bases). The CDR3 covers 14 residues. Per the germline V gene, CDR1 is KGHSH and CDR2 is LQKENI. The V end lost 3 bases, the J end lost 7 bases, and 13 bases lay between the germline ends. CDR3 DNA sequence: TGTGCCAGCTCACCCCCGGCCGGGATGAATGAGCAGTTCTTC. Translation: CASSPPAGMNEQFF.